The clone carrying this T cell receptor beta chain was seen more than once but under ten times. The ends were cut back, 5 bases at V and 5 bases at J, with 12 bases in the middle. The germline V gene encodes CDR1 MDHEN and CDR2 SYDVKM. This CDR3 region has 13 residues. Using its own MiXCR run on the RT-PCR reads, TCRdb lists one record per CDR3 protein. Among a few hundred thousand distinct CDR3 sequences listed, just over 20% were seen once. The sample comes from a study of response to subunit inactivated influenza vaccine. Source: PBMCs from blood, taken approximately 20 months after vaccination. This chain connects TRBV28 to TRBJ2-5; D call uncertain. The receptor comes from a man aged 50-75 years who received an inactivated influenza vaccine. The CDR3 nucleotides are TGTGCCAGCAGTACCTTAGGGTGGGAGACCCAGTACTTC. Protein sequence: CASSTLGWETQYF.